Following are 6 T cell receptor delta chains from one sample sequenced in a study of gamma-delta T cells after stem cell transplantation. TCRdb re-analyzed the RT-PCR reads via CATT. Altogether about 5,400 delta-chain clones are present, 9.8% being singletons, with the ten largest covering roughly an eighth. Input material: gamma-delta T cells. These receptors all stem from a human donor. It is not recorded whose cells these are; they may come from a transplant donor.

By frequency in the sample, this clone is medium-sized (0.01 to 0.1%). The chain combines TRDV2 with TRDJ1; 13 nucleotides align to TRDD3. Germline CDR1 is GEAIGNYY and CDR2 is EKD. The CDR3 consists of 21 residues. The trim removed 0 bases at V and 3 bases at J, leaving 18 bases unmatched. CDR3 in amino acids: CACDTVKGQVLGDTRADKLIF. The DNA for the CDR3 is TGTGCCTGTGACACCGTAAAGGGCCAAGTACTGGGGGATACGCGGGCCGATAAACTCATCTTT.

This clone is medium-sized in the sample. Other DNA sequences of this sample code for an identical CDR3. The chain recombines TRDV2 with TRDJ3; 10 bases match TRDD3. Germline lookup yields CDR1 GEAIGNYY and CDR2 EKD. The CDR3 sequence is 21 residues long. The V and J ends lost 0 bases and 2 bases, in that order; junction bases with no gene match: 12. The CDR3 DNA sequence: TGTGCCTGTGACACCGCGGTACTGGGGGATTCTCGAACCTGGGACACCCGACAGATGTTTTTC. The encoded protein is CACDTAVLGDSRTWDTRQMFF.

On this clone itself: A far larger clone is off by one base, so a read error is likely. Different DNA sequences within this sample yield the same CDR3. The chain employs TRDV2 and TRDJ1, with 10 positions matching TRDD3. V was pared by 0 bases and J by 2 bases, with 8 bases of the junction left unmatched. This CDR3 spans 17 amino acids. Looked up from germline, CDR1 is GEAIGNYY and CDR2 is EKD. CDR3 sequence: CACDTVSGGYATDKLIF. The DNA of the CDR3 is TGTGCCTGTGACACCGTCTCCGGGGGATACGCGACCGATAAACTCATCTTT.

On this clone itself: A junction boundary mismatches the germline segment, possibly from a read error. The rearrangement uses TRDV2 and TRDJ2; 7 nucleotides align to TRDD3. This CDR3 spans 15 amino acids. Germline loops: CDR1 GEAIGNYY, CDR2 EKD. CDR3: CACRWGTALKAQLFF. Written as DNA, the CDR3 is TGTGCCTGTAGGTGGGGGACTGCTTTGAAAGCACAACTCTTCTTT.

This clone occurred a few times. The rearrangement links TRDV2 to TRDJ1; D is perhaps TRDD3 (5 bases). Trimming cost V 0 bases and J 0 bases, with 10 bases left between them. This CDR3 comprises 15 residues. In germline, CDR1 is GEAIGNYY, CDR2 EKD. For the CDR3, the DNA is TGTGCCTGTGACACCATGGGGACGTACACCGATAAACTCATCTTT. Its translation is CACDTMGTYTDKLIF.

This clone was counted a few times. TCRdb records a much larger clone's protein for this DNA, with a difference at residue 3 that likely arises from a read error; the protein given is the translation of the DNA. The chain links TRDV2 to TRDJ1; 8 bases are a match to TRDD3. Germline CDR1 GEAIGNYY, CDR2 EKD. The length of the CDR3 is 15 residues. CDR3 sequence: CARDPWGRDTDKLIF. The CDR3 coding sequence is TGTGCCCGTGACCCCTGGGGGAGGGACACCGATAAACTCATCTTT.